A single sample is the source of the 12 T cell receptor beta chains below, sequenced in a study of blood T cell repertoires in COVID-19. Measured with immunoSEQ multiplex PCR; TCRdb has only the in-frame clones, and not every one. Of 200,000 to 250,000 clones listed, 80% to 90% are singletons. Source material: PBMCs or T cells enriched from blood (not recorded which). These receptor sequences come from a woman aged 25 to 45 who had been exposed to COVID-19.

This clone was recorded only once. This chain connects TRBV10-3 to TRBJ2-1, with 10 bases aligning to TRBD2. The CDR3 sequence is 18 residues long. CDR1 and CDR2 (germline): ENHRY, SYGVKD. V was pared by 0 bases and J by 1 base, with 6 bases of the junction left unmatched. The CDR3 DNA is TGTGCCATCAGTGAGTCGCCTAGCGGGAGTGGTTCCTACAATGAGCAGTTCTTC. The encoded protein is CAISESPSGSGSYNEQFF.

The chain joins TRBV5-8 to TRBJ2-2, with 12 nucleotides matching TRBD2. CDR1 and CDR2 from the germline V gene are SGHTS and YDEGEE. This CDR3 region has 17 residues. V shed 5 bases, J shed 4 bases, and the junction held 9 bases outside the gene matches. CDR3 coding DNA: TGTGCCAGCAGGAAAAATCAACTAGCGGGAGGCACCGGGGAGCTGTTTTTT. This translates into CASRKNQLAGGTGELFF. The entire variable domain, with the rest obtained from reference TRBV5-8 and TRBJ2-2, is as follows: EAGVTQSPTHLIKTRGQQATLRCSPISGHTSVYWYQQALGLGLQFLLWYDEGEERNRGNFPPRFSGRQFPNYSSELNVNALELEDSALYLCASRKNQLAGGTGELFFGEGSRLTVL.

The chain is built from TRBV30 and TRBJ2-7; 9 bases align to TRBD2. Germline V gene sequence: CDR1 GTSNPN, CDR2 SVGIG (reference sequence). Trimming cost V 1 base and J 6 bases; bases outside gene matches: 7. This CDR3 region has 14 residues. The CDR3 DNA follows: TGTGCCTGGAGTGGAGCGGGAGGAATTGGCGAGCAGTACTTC. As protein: CAWSGAGGIGEQYF. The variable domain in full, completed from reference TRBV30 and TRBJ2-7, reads SQTIHQWPATLVQPVGSPLSLECTVEGTSNPNLYWYRQAAGRGLQLLFYSVGIGQISSEVPQNLSASRPQDRQFILSSKKLLLSDSGFYLCAWSGAGGIGEQYFGPGTRLTVT.

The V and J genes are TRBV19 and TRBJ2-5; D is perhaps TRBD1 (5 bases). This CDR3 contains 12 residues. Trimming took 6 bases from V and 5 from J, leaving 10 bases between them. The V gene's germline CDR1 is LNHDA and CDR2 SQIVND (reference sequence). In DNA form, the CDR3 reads TGTGCCAGTAGAGGGGCGCGGGAGACCCAGTACTTC. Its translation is CASRGARETQYF. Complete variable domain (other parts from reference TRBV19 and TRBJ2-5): DGGITQSPKYLFRKEGQNVTLSCEQNLNHDAMYWYRQDPGQGLRLIYYSQIVNDFQKGDIAEGYSVSREKKESFPLTVTSAQKNPTAFYLCASRGARETQYFGPGTRLLVL.

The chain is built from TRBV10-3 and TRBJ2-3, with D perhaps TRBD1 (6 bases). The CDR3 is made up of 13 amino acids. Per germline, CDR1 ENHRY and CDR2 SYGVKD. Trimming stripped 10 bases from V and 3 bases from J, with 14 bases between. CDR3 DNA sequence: TGTGCCACCTCAGGGGTCGGGACAGATACGCAGTATTTT. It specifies CATSGVGTDTQYF.

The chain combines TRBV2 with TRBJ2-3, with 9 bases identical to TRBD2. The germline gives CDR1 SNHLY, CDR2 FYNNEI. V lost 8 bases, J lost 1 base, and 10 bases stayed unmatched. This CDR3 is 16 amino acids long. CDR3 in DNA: TGTGCCAGCGCTACTTTAGCGGGAGTGGGCACAGATACGCAGTATTTT. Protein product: CASATLAGVGTDTQYF.

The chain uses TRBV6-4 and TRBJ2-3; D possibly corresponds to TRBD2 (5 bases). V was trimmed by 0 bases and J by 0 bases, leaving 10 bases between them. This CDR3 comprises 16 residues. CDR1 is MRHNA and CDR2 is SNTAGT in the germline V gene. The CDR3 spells CASSDSPAASTDTQYF. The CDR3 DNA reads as TGTGCCAGCAGTGACTCTCCAGCGGCTAGCACAGATACGCAGTATTTT.

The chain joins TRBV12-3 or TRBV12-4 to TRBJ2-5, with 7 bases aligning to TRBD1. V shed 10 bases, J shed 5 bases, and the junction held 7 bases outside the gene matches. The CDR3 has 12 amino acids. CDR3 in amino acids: CATRGGGETQYF. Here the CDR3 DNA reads TGTGCCACCCGAGGGGGCGGGGAGACCCAGTACTTC.

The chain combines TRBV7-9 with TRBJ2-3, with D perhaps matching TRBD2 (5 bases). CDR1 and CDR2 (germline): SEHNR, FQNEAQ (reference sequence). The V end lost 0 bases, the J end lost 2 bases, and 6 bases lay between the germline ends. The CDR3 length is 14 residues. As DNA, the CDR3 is TGTGCCAGCAGCTTAGCGGGAGTCACAGATACGCAGTATTTT. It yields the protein CASSLAGVTDTQYF. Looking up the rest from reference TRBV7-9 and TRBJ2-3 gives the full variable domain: DTGVSQNPRHKITKRGQNVTFRCDPISEHNRLYWYRQTLGQGPEFLTYFQNEAQLEKSRLLSDRFSAERPKGSFSTLEIQRTEQGDSAMYLCASSLAGVTDTQYFGPGTRLTVL.

The CDR3 spells CASSLTGSSGANVLTF. The CDR3 DNA sequence: TGTGCCAGCAGCCTGACAGGAAGCTCTGGGGCCAACGTCCTGACTTTC. The chain links TRBV7-9 to TRBJ2-6; TRBD1 might be the D (6 bases). The CDR3 runs to 16 residues. The V gene's germline CDR1 is SEHNR and CDR2 FQNEAQ (reference sequence). V was trimmed by 5 bases and J by 0 bases, leaving 11 bases between them.

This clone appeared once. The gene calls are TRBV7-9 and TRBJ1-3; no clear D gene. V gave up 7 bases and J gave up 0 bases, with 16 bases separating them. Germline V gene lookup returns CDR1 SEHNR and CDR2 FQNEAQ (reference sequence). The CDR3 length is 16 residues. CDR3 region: CASMLYQASSGNTIYF. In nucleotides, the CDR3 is TGTGCCAGCATGTTGTACCAGGCTTCCTCTGGAAACACCATATATTTT. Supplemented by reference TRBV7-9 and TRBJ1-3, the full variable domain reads DTGVSQNPRHKITKRGQNVTFRCDPISEHNRLYWYRQTLGQGPEFLTYFQNEAQLEKSRLLSDRFSAERPKGSFSTLEIQRTEQGDSAMYLCASMLYQASSGNTIYFGEGSWLTVV.

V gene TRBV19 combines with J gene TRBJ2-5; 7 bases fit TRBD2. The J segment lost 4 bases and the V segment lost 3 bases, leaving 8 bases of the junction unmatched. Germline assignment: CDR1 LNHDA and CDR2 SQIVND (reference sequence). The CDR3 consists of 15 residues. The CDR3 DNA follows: TGTGCCAGTAGTATCCCTAGCGGAGGGCCAGAGACCCAGTACTTC. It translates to CASSIPSGGPETQYF.